The T cell receptor beta chain described here comes from a study of cytomegalovirus exposure and HLA in healthy donors. Both 60 Vbeta primers and 13 Jbeta primers went into the PCR. Method: immunoSEQ multiplex PCR; TCRdb's copy keeps in-frame clones and lacks some. Of roughly 150,000 clones in the sample, more than 80% were seen once. This CDR3 is built from 15 residues. After removal of 4 bases from V and 6 bases from J, the junction contained 9 bases not matched to a gene. Germline values: CDR1 SGHRS, CDR2 YFSETQ. This clone was counted a single time. This receptor was obtained from a woman younger than 35 in good health and CMV-seronegative. V is TRBV5-1 and J is TRBJ2-2, with 7 bases fitting TRBD2. The sequenced material came from PBMCs. The CDR3 nucleotides are TGCGCCAGCAGCCCAACCTGGGCGGGGGCCGGGGAGCTGTTTTTT. It yields the protein CASSPTWAGAGELFF. Full variable domain (outside the CDR3, taken from reference TRBV5-1 and TRBJ2-2): KAGVTQTPRYLIKTRGQQVTLSCSPISGHRSVSWYQQTPGQGLQFLFEYFSETQRNKGNFPGRFSGRQFSNSRSEMNVSTLELGDSALYLCASSPTWAGAGELFFGEGSRLTVL.